The sequence of this T cell receptor beta chain was determined in a study of T cell responses to AZD1222 COVID-19 vaccine. Study-level background: Samples with a second dose at about 4 or about 12 weeks were pooled together. General observations from the study: The breadth and depth of Spike-specific TCRs increased once two AZD1222 doses had been given. The peak T cell response came first, and repertoires were sampled only after it.

Using immunoSEQ multiplex PCR, the repertoire was profiled, and TCRdb retains in-frame clones only, with some absent. The data contain about 130,000 clones, 65% to 90% of them singletons. On this clone itself: What it binds is unknown.

Sequences were derived from peripheral blood, sampled on day 0 of AZD1222 vaccination. The receptor's source is an adult in good health.

CDR3 nucleotide sequence: TGTGCCAGTAGTATAGGGGCAGGGGAGTATGGCTACACCTTC. This sequence encodes CASSIGAGEYGYTF. The V and J genes are TRBV19 and TRBJ1-2; a weak D match, TRBD1 (6 bases). Germline loops: CDR1 LNHDA, CDR2 SQIVND (reference sequence). CDR3 length: 14 residues. Trimming cost V 1 base and J 5 bases, with 11 bases left between them. Supplemented by reference TRBV19 and TRBJ1-2, the full variable domain reads DGGITQSPKYLFRKEGQNVTLSCEQNLNHDAMYWYRQDPGQGLRLIYYSQIVNDFQKGDIAEGYSVSREKKESFPLTVTSAQKNPTAFYLCASSIGAGEYGYTFGSGTRLTVV.